The 31 T cell receptor beta chains below come from one sample, sequenced in a study of T cells expressing NK-cell markers. Reanalyzing the 5' RACE reads, TCRdb keeps one entry per CDR3 protein, without DNA. This sample's table reports about 440,000 distinct CDR3 sequences. Material for sequencing was blood T cells: a sorted CD56 or NKG2C T cell subset, CD4+ or CD8+ T cells, or bulk PBMC T cells (not recorded which). Receptors originate from a woman between 18 and 75 years old in good health.

The chain is built from TRBV4-3 and TRBJ2-7; the TCRdb D gene call, TRBD2, has no DNA to confirm it. CDR3 size: 13 residues. Germline V gives CDR1 LGHNA, CDR2 YSLEER. CDR3 loop: CASSQDRAFEQYF.

This chain uses TRBV11-2 with TRBJ2-1; TCRdb outputs TRBD1, but without DNA this stays unchecked. This CDR3 is built from 13 residues. In germline, CDR1 is SGHAT, CDR2 FQNNGV. The CDR3: CASSFGQLWGVIF.

The chain employs TRBV5-1 and TRBJ2-2; TCRdb gives TRBD2 as the D gene, but with no DNA this cannot be confirmed. The germline V gene encodes CDR1 SGHRS and CDR2 YFSETQ. The CDR3 loop spans 16 amino acids. The CDR3 spells CASRGLAVGNTGELFF.

The chain recombines TRBV12-3 or TRBV12-4 with TRBJ2-5; TCRdb names TRBD1, which stays unverified in the absence of DNA. The CDR3 totals 11 residues. CDR3 sequence reads: CASSHGGAQYF.

The rearrangement joins TRBV18 to TRBJ1-1; the TRBD1 assignment by TCRdb is unverifiable without DNA. CDR3 size: 12 residues. Germline V gene lookup returns CDR1 KGHSH and CDR2 LQKENI. CDR3 region: CASSPGTDEAFF.

The chain links TRBV20-1 to TRBJ2-2; TCRdb's D call of TRBD2 is untestable without DNA. Germline loops: CDR1 DFQATT, CDR2 SNEGSKA (reference sequence). This CDR3 contains 17 residues. CDR3 loop: CSARDSREGRWTGELFF.

The rearrangement uses TRBV28 and TRBJ2-7; as DNA is missing, the TRBD1 call by TCRdb cannot be tested. Looked up from germline, CDR1 is MDHEN and CDR2 is SYDVKM. CDR3 length: 17 residues. CDR3: CASSSQPPLGAWYEQYF.

V is TRBV20-1 and J is TRBJ2-5; TCRdb lists TRBD2, though no DNA is available to test this call. The CDR3 covers 14 residues. Germline lookup yields CDR1 DFQATT and CDR2 SNEGSKA (reference sequence). This CDR3 reads CSAEGPVGQETQYF.

The V gene is TRBV27, the J gene TRBJ1-1. The V gene's germline CDR1 is MNHEY and CDR2 SMNVEV (reference sequence). This CDR3 contains 15 residues. CDR3 sequence reads: CASSFQWGESPEAFF.

The chain uses TRBV6-5 and TRBJ1-2. The CDR3 loop spans 14 amino acids. Germline V gives CDR1 MNHEY, CDR2 SVGAGI. CDR3 sequence reads: CASSYSRGSYGYTF.

The rearrangement links TRBV7-3 to TRBJ2-5. This CDR3 is 15 amino acids long. CDR1 and CDR2 (germline): SGHTA, FQGTGA. The CDR3 is CASSLWVGYQETQYF.

The chain recombines TRBV5-1 with TRBJ2-3; as DNA is missing, the TRBD2 call by TCRdb cannot be tested. Looked up from germline, CDR1 is SGHRS and CDR2 is YFSETQ. CDR3 size: 15 residues. CDR3 amino acids: CASSLGGSRTDTQYF.

The chain combines TRBV7-2 with TRBJ2-3. The germline CDR1 and CDR2 sequences are SGHTA and FQGNSA. CDR3 length: 12 residues. This CDR3 is CASSPYTDTQYF.

The chain couples TRBV19 to TRBJ1-2. The CDR3 runs 14 residues. Germline V gene sequence: CDR1 LNHDA, CDR2 SQIVND (reference sequence). The CDR3 loop reads CASSNPTPNYGYTF.

V is TRBV14 and J is TRBJ2-1; TCRdb outputs TRBD2, but without DNA this stays unchecked. The CDR3 contains 14 residues. In germline, CDR1 is SGHDN, CDR2 FVKESK. CDR3: CASSQLAGVGEQFF.

The V and J genes are TRBV9 and TRBJ2-7; TCRdb indicates TRBD2, and absent DNA this call remains unverified. The CDR3 is made up of 14 amino acids. Germline assignment: CDR1 SGDLS and CDR2 YYNGEE. The CDR3 sequence: CASSVDHSLYEQYF.

The chain carries TRBV6-2 or TRBV6-3 and TRBJ2-4. The germline gives CDR1 MNHEY, CDR2 SVGEGT. The CDR3 covers 14 residues. The CDR3 protein is CASSGGGDKNIQYF.

The chain recombines TRBV7-9 with TRBJ2-2; the D call from TCRdb, TRBD1, cannot be confirmed without DNA. Germline V gives CDR1 SEHNR, CDR2 FQNEAQ (reference sequence). This CDR3 has 16 amino acids. CDR3 loop: CASSPWRGANTGELFF.

This chain uses TRBV18 with TRBJ2-1; TCRdb selects TRBD2, and the lack of DNA leaves this call unchecked. From germline, CDR1 is KGHSH and CDR2 LQKENI. There are 15 residues in the CDR3. This chain's CDR3 is CASSRWTSGYNEQFF.

This chain joins TRBV11-1 and TRBJ2-3; TCRdb outputs TRBD1, but without DNA this stays unchecked. The CDR3 sequence is 16 residues long. Germline V gene lookup returns CDR1 SGHAT and CDR2 FQDESV (reference sequence). CDR3 sequence reads: CASSSIRDTPTDTQYF.

The chain carries TRBV5-1 and TRBJ2-2; TCRdb designates TRBD2, a call that cannot be tested without DNA. Germline values: CDR1 SGHRS, CDR2 YFSETQ. This CDR3 is built from 15 residues. This CDR3 reads CASIQGHPNTGELFF.

The chain links TRBV6-1 to TRBJ1-6. This CDR3 contains 14 residues. The germline gives CDR1 MNHNS, CDR2 SASEGT. The CDR3 here is CASSVEVSVSPLHF.

The genes are TRBV11-2 and TRBJ1-2; the TRBD1 assignment by TCRdb is unverifiable without DNA. Germline CDR1 and CDR2: SGHAT and FQNNGV. This CDR3 is 15 amino acids long. CDR3 region: CASRHTGSLNYGYTF. The full variable domain, its missing parts supplied by reference TRBV11-2 and TRBJ1-2, is EAGVAQSPRYKIIEKRQSVAFWCNPISGHATLYWYQQILGQGPKLLIQFQNNGVVDDSQLPKDRFSAERLKGVDSTLKIQPAKLEDSAVYLCASRHTGSLNYGYTFGSGTRLTVV.

Here the CDR3 reads CATSDTGQAQETQYF. J is TRBJ2-5 and V is TRBV24-1; TCRdb outputs TRBD1, but without DNA this stays unchecked. This CDR3 is built from 15 residues. In germline, CDR1 is KGHDR, CDR2 SFDVKD.

CDR3 region: CASSGQGFTGELFF. This chain connects TRBV19 to TRBJ2-2; no DNA is available, so the TRBD1 call from TCRdb remains unchecked. This CDR3 has 14 residues. Germline CDR1 is LNHDA and CDR2 is SQIVND (reference sequence).

CDR3 loop: CSVERRQAETQYF. The J gene is TRBJ2-5, the V gene TRBV29-1; the TCRdb D gene call, TRBD1, has no DNA to confirm it. The CDR3 is 13 residues long. The germline V gene encodes CDR1 SQVTM and CDR2 ANQGSEA.

V and J are TRBV6-1 and TRBJ2-7. The V gene's germline CDR1 is MNHNS and CDR2 SASEGT. The CDR3 is made up of 11 amino acids. The CDR3 is CASRATYEQYF.

The chain has TRBV20-1 and TRBJ2-5; TCRdb indicates TRBD1, and absent DNA this call remains unverified. The CDR3 contains 14 residues. Germline V gives CDR1 DFQATT, CDR2 SNEGSKA (reference sequence). The CDR3 loop reads CSARVRGNQETQYF.

The rearrangement links TRBV30 to TRBJ2-7. Germline V gives CDR1 GTSNPN, CDR2 SVGIG (reference sequence). CDR3 length: 12 amino acids. The CDR3 sequence: CAWRGRSYEQYF.

This chain links TRBV7-9 with TRBJ2-1; TCRdb gives TRBD2 as the D gene, but with no DNA this cannot be confirmed. The CDR3 extends over 14 amino acids. CDR1 SEHNR and CDR2 FQNEAQ come from the germline V gene (reference sequence). The CDR3 here is CASSLAWPSWEQFF.

The chain uses TRBV9 and TRBJ2-7. Per the germline V gene, CDR1 is SGDLS and CDR2 is YYNGEE. This CDR3 contains 14 residues. The CDR3 spells CASSVELYSYEQYF.